These T cell receptor beta chains were read from a single sample in a study of blood T cell repertoires in COVID-19. Only in-frame clones appear in the TCRdb table, and some are missing; sequencing was by immunoSEQ multiplex PCR. Here the sample spans 250,000 to 300,000 clones, roughly 80% being singletons. Material for sequencing was PBMCs or T cells enriched from blood (not recorded which). The receptors were gathered from a man aged 25-40 years with acute COVID-19. Each CDR3 is given with its conserved first and last residue. A D gene is named only where the DNA matches it firmly. Rows may omit the clone size; those that give it use once, few, many or a size class.

DNA: TGTGCCAGCAGCCAATTTCTGAGGCAGCAACTGTTTTTT
CDR3: CASSQFLRQQLFF
V: TRBV3-1/TRBV3-2
J: TRBJ1-4
size: NA
D: NA

DNA: TGCGCCAGCAGTGCCCAGCGGGGGGGCCGTGAGCAGTTCTTC
CDR3: CASSAQRGGREQFF
V: TRBV10-1
J: TRBJ2-1
size: few
D: TRBD2

DNA: TGTGCCAGTAGCCCGGGACAGGGAGTATACCAGCCCCAGCATTTT
CDR3: CASSPGQGVYQPQHF
V: TRBV19
J: TRBJ1-5
size: NA
D: TRBD1

DNA: TGTGCCAGCAGCCAAGACTTTGCGGGCCCTGACAATGAGCAGTTCTTC
CDR3: CASSQDFAGPDNEQFF
V: TRBV14
J: TRBJ2-1
size: NA
D: NA

DNA: TGTGCCAGCTCGACAGTTACCAACTATGGCTACACCTTC
CDR3: CASSTVTNYGYTF
V: TRBV6-5
J: TRBJ1-2
size: NA
D: NA

DNA: TGTGCCAGCAGTTTCGGGGGAGGAAGGTATAATTCACCCCTCCACTTT
CDR3: CASSFGGGRYNSPLHF
V: TRBV6-5
J: TRBJ1-6
size: NA
D: NA

DNA: TGTGCCAGCAGCCCCAGTCAGACTAGCGGGAGAGTCCTTCAGTACTTC
CDR3: CASSPSQTSGRVLQYF
V: TRBV5-1
J: TRBJ2-4
size: NA
D: TRBD2

DNA: TGTGCCAGCAGTAAGTCGGGGGTCAATGAGCAGTTCTTC
CDR3: CASSKSGVNEQFF
V: TRBV12-3/TRBV12-4
J: TRBJ2-1
size: NA
D: NA

DNA: TGTGCCAGTAGTATTGTTGGGCTAGCGGGAGACAATGAGCAGTTCTTC
CDR3: CASSIVGLAGDNEQFF
V: TRBV19
J: TRBJ2-1
size: NA
D: TRBD2

DNA: TGTGCCAGCAGTAGCAGGGGGCAAAGAGCGGCACCCCTCCACTTT
CDR3: CASSSRGQRAAPLHF
V: TRBV6-2/TRBV6-3
J: TRBJ1-6
size: NA
D: TRBD1

DNA: TGTGCCACCAGTGCTAGTACGGAAGAAAAACTGTTTTTT
CDR3: CATSASTEEKLFF
V: TRBV24-1
J: TRBJ1-4
size: NA
D: NA

DNA: TGTGCCACCAGCAGAGATCTGGTAGTCGTGGATGAGCAGTTCTTC
CDR3: CATSRDLVVVDEQFF
V: TRBV15
J: TRBJ2-1
size: NA
D: NA

DNA: TGCGCCAGCAGCCAAGGTGCGGTAGGGGGAAATTACAATGAGCAGTTCTTC
CDR3: CASSQGAVGGNYNEQFF
V: TRBV4-1
J: TRBJ2-1
size: NA
D: NA

DNA: TGTGCCAGCAGCTTATTGGCTAGCGCCGGGGGGAATGAGCAGTTCTTC
CDR3: CASSLLASAGGNEQFF
V: TRBV7-9
J: TRBJ2-1
size: NA
D: TRBD2

DNA: TGTGCCAGCAGCCAGGCCGGGACTAGCGGGGACAATGAGCAGTTCTTC
CDR3: CASSQAGTSGDNEQFF
V: TRBV4-2
J: TRBJ2-1
size: NA
D: TRBD2

DNA: TGTGCCAGCAGTTACCGCGGGGATAGCAATCAGCCCCAGCATTTT
CDR3: CASSYRGDSNQPQHF
V: TRBV6-5
J: TRBJ1-5
size: NA
D: NA

DNA: TGTGCCAGCAGTCCGAACAGGGGGCCGGGAAACACCATATATTTT
CDR3: CASSPNRGPGNTIYF
V: TRBV27
J: TRBJ1-3
size: NA
D: TRBD1

DNA: TGTGCCAGCAGCGTAGAGCTAGGGGACTACAATGAGCAGTTCTTC
CDR3: CASSVELGDYNEQFF
V: TRBV9
J: TRBJ2-1
size: NA
D: NA

DNA: TGTGCCAGTAGTCCTCGACAGTTTGGGAACACTGAAGCTTTCTTT
CDR3: CASSPRQFGNTEAFF
V: TRBV19
J: TRBJ1-1
size: few
D: NA

DNA: TGTGCCAGCAGCTTTTCGGACAGGGGGTCGGGTGGCTACACCTTC
CDR3: CASSFSDRGSGGYTF
V: TRBV7-9
J: TRBJ1-2
size: NA
D: TRBD1

DNA: TGTGCCAGCAGTTCCTTATATGGCTACACCTTC
CDR3: CASSSLYGYTF
V: TRBV12-3/TRBV12-4
J: TRBJ1-2
size: NA
D: NA

DNA: TGTGCCAGCAGCATCGACCGACAGGGTGGGGACGGTGGAGCTTTCTTT
CDR3: CASSIDRQGGDGGAFF
V: TRBV7-6
J: TRBJ1-1
size: few
D: TRBD1

DNA: TGTGCCAGCAGCTTAGATAGGGGTTCCGGCTATGGCTACACCTTC
CDR3: CASSLDRGSGYGYTF
V: TRBV7-9
J: TRBJ1-2
size: NA
D: NA

DNA: TGTGCCAGCAGTGAATCAGGGTTCAGCAATCAGCCCCAGCATTTT
CDR3: CASSESGFSNQPQHF
V: TRBV6-1
J: TRBJ1-5
size: once
D: NA

DNA: TGTGCCAGCAGCCAATGGACTAGCGGGATTCGTAATGAGCAGTTCTTC
CDR3: CASSQWTSGIRNEQFF
V: TRBV11-2
J: TRBJ2-1
size: NA
D: TRBD2

DNA: TGTGCCAGCAGCCGCGGGACAGGGACTCGTGGCTACACCTTC
CDR3: CASSRGTGTRGYTF
V: TRBV3-1/TRBV3-2
J: TRBJ1-2
size: NA
D: TRBD1

DNA: TGTGCCAGCGGGGACAGATACGCGGAGTATTTT
CDR3: CASGDRYAEYF
V: TRBV5-6
J: TRBJ2-3
size: NA
D: TRBD1

DNA: TGTGCCAGCAGCACAGCGGGACAGGGCAATCAGCCCCAGCATTTT
CDR3: CASSTAGQGNQPQHF
V: TRBV7-9
J: TRBJ1-5
size: NA
D: TRBD1

DNA: TGCAGTGCTAGTGTAGGACTAGCGGGACCCGAGCAGTTCTTC
CDR3: CSASVGLAGPEQFF
V: TRBV20-1
J: TRBJ2-1
size: NA
D: TRBD2

DNA: TGTGCCAGCAGACGGCGGGAGGGCAATGAGCAGTTCTTC
CDR3: CASRRREGNEQFF
V: TRBV14
J: TRBJ2-1
size: once
D: TRBD2

DNA: TGCAGCGGTCTAGATCCCGGGGAGCTGTTTTTT
CDR3: CSGLDPGELFF
V: TRBV29-1
J: TRBJ2-2
size: NA
D: NA

DNA: TGTGCCAGCAGCTCTCAACCTAGCGGGGGGGCTGATACGCAGTATTTT
CDR3: CASSSQPSGGADTQYF
V: TRBV5-5
J: TRBJ2-3
size: NA
D: TRBD2

DNA: TGTGCCAGCTCACCACCGGCATTACAGAGCAATGAGCAGTTCTTC
CDR3: CASSPPALQSNEQFF
V: TRBV18
J: TRBJ2-1
size: NA
D: NA

DNA: TGTGCCAGTCTAGACCGACCCTATGGCTACACCTTC
CDR3: CASLDRPYGYTF
V: TRBV19
J: TRBJ1-2
size: NA
D: NA

DNA: TGCAGTGCTAGTAGCGTACCGAATTCACCCCTCCACTTT
CDR3: CSASSVPNSPLHF
V: TRBV20-1
J: TRBJ1-6
size: NA
D: NA

DNA: TGCGCCAGCAGCCCAGACACCGGGGAGCTGTTTTTT
CDR3: CASSPDTGELFF
V: TRBV4-1
J: TRBJ2-2
size: NA
D: NA

DNA: TGCGCCAGCAGCGATCAGGGGTACACCGGGGAGCTGTTTTTT
CDR3: CASSDQGYTGELFF
V: TRBV5-1
J: TRBJ2-2
size: NA
D: NA

DNA: TGCGCCAGCAGCGTCCGGGGCTCTGGGGCCAACGTCCTGACTTTC
CDR3: CASSVRGSGANVLTF
V: TRBV5-1
J: TRBJ2-6
size: NA
D: NA

DNA: TGTGCCAGCAGTGAAAGAGCGGGGGCCCCCGGGAACATTCAGTACTTC
CDR3: CASSERAGAPGNIQYF
V: TRBV6-1
J: TRBJ2-4
size: NA
D: TRBD2

DNA: TGTGCCAGCAGCCAGTCAGATACGCAGTATTTT
CDR3: CASSQSDTQYF
V: TRBV11-3
J: TRBJ2-3
size: NA
D: NA

DNA: TGCGCCAGCAGCCAAGAGGGGAGTAGCCATGAGCAGTTCTTC
CDR3: CASSQEGSSHEQFF
V: TRBV4-3
J: TRBJ2-1
size: NA
D: NA

DNA: TGTGCCAGCTCGCAGATAATTTCAACTAATGAAAAACTGTTTTTT
CDR3: CASSQIISTNEKLFF
V: TRBV18
J: TRBJ1-4
size: NA
D: NA

DNA: TGCGCCAGCAGCTTAGCACAGTACAATGAGCAGTTCTTC
CDR3: CASSLAQYNEQFF
V: TRBV5-1
J: TRBJ2-1
size: NA
D: NA

DNA: TGTGCCAGCAGCTTAGAATCTTCGGCGGGTTTGTTTGGCTACACCTTC
CDR3: CASSLESSAGLFGYTF
V: TRBV11-2
J: TRBJ1-2
size: NA
D: NA

DNA: TGTGCCAGCAGCCCTGGGAGAGGAGGTATTTTAGGGGAAGCTTTCTTT
CDR3: CASSPGRGGILGEAFF
V: TRBV6-2/TRBV6-3
J: TRBJ1-1
size: once
D: NA

DNA: TGTGCCAGCAGTCCAGGGGGAGGCACTGAAGCTTTCTTT
CDR3: CASSPGGGTEAFF
V: TRBV28
J: TRBJ1-1
size: NA
D: TRBD1

DNA: TGTGCCACCAGCAGAGACATCAGGGCCGAAAGCTATGGCTACACCTTC
CDR3: CATSRDIRAESYGYTF
V: TRBV15
J: TRBJ1-2
size: NA
D: NA

DNA: TGTGCCAGCAGCCAACTAACAGGGGAGAAGGGCTACACCTTC
CDR3: CASSQLTGEKGYTF
V: TRBV3-1/TRBV3-2
J: TRBJ1-2
size: NA
D: TRBD1

DNA: TGTGCCAGTAGCACTGGGGCCAACGTCCTGACTTTC
CDR3: CASSTGANVLTF
V: TRBV19
J: TRBJ2-6
size: NA
D: NA

DNA: TGTGCCAGCAGTTACTACCCTTGGGACAGCGTTGTGAACACTGAAGCTTTCTTT
CDR3: CASSYYPWDSVVNTEAFF
V: TRBV27
J: TRBJ1-1
size: NA
D: TRBD1

DNA: TGTGCCAGTAGTCGTCAACGGGGGAGCACAGATACGCAGTATTTT
CDR3: CASSRQRGSTDTQYF
V: TRBV19
J: TRBJ2-3
size: NA
D: NA